The 3 T cell receptor beta chains below come from one sample, sequenced in a study of T cells after yellow fever vaccination. TCRdb re-called the 5' RACE reads through MiXCR, storing one row per CDR3 protein. In the table there are 300,000 to 350,000 distinct CDR3 sequences, around 4.4% of which are singletons. Source: PBMCs, taken 15 days after the yellow fever booster vaccination. Receptors originate from a man in his late teens or twenties who received the YFV17D yellow fever vaccine.

The sample holds a few counts of this clonotype. This sequence joins TRBV7-2 and TRBJ1-2; 7 nucleotides align to TRBD1. Trimming cost V 4 bases and J 8 bases; bases outside gene matches: 7. CDR1 is SGHTA and CDR2 is FQGNSA in the germline V gene. The CDR3 spans 13 residues. The CDR3 region is CASSSGQVRGYTF. The DNA of the CDR3 is TGTGCCAGCAGCTCCGGACAGGTTCGGGGCTACACCTTC.

This sequence joins TRBV6-5 and TRBJ1-3; D is unresolved. This CDR3 is 14 amino acids long. Germline V gene data show CDR1 as MNHEY and CDR2 as SVGAGI. V lost 6 bases to trimming and J lost 3 bases, with 12 bases between them. CDR3 amino acids: CASRMWVDGNTIYF. The DNA of the CDR3 is TGTGCCAGCAGGATGTGGGTAGATGGAAACACCATATATTTT.

The table lists this clonotype with a few counts. The V gene is TRBV12-3 or TRBV12-4, the J gene TRBJ2-2; D not certain. This CDR3 is 10 amino acids long. Trimming took 2 bases from V and 9 from J, leaving 1 base between them. This CDR3 is CASSLRELFF. Here the CDR3 DNA reads TGTGCCAGCAGTTTAAGGGAGCTGTTTTTT.